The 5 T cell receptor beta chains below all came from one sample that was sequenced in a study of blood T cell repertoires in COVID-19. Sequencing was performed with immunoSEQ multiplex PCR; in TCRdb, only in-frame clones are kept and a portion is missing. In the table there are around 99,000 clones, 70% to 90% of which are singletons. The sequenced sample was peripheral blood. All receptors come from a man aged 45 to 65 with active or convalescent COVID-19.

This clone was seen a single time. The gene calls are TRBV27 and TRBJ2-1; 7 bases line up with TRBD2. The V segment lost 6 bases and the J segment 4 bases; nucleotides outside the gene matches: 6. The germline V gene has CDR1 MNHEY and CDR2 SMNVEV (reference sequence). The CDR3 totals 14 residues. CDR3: CASRPAGEYNEQFF. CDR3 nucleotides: TGTGCCAGCAGGCCGGCGGGGGAATACAATGAGCAGTTCTTC.

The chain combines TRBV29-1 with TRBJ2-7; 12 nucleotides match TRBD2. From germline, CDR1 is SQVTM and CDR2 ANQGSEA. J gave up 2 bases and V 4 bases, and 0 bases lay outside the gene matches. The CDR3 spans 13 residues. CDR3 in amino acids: CSVGLAGAYEQYF. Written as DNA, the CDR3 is TGCAGCGTTGGACTAGCGGGAGCCTACGAGCAGTACTTC.

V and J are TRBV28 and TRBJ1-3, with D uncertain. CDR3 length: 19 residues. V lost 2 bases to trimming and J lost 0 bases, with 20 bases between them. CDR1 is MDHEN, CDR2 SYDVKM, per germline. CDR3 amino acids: CASSLHPSASTASGNTIYF. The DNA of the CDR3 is TGTGCCAGCAGTTTACATCCCTCTGCCTCCACAGCCTCTGGAAACACCATATATTTT.

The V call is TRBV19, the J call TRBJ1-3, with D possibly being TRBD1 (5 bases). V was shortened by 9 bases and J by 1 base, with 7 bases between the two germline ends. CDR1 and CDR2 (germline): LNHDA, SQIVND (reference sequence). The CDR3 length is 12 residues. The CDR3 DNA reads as TGTGCCAGCAGGGATTCTGGAAACACCATATATTTT. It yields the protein CASRDSGNTIYF.

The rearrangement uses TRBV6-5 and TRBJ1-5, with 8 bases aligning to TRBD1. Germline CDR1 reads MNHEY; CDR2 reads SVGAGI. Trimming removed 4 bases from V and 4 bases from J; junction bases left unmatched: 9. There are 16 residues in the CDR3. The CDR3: CASSSHGQGRNQPQHF. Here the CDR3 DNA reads TGTGCCAGCAGTTCCCACGGACAGGGACGGAATCAGCCCCAGCATTTT.